The 28 T cell receptor beta chains listed next were all sequenced from one sample in a study of blood T cell repertoires in COVID-19 (TCRdb year 2020). The library was generated by the immunoSEQ multiplex PCR assay. TCRdb obtained this table from immuneACCESS and retained in-frame rearrangements with V and J assigned. These tables miss some clones; where compared with another copy, unresolved V genes account for less than half of the shortfall, and the remainder is unexplained. The sample table holds 150,000 to 200,000 clones, of which 70% to 90% were seen once. More than 0.85% of the sample is in the top ten clones. Sequencing was carried out using peripheral blood. These TCRs come from a man aged 40-50 years with acute or convalescent COVID-19.

This sequence joins TRBV14 and TRBJ2-1; D is unclear. Trimming removed 7 bases from V and 5 bases from J, with 9 bases in between. The CDR3 extends over 12 amino acids. The germline gives CDR1 SGHDN, CDR2 FVKESK. CDR3 in amino acids: CASNHKNNEQFF. CDR3 DNA: TGTGCCAGCAACCATAAAAACAATGAGCAGTTCTTC.

This clone has just one count. CDR3 sequence reads: CASSPGQGAHGYTF. In nucleotides, the CDR3 is TGTGCCAGCAGCCCGGGACAGGGGGCTCATGGCTACACCTTC. The gene calls are TRBV2 and TRBJ1-2, with 12 positions matching TRBD1. The V segment lost 6 bases and the J segment 6 bases; nucleotides outside the gene matches: 5. Germline V gene sequence: CDR1 SNHLY, CDR2 FYNNEI. The CDR3 runs to 14 residues.

The CDR3 nucleotides are TGTGCCAGCAGCTCCACCGGGACAGGGAGAGAAAAACTGTTTTTT. Protein product: CASSSTGTGREKLFF. V is TRBV5-5 and J is TRBJ1-4; 9 positions match TRBD1. Trimming removed 3 bases from V and 8 bases from J; junction bases left unmatched: 8. Germline V CDR1 and CDR2: SGHKS, YYEKEE (reference sequence). The CDR3 loop spans 15 amino acids.

The rearrangement uses TRBV11-2 and TRBJ2-1; weak D call: TRBD1 (7 bases). The CDR3 runs 15 residues. With 1 base removed from V and 7 bases from J, the gap between germline ends came to 14 bases. Germline CDR1 and CDR2: SGHAT and FQNNGV. Here the CDR3 DNA reads TGTGCCAGCAGCTTAGCAGGGGGGCCTAGGAATGAGCAGTTCTTC. The encoded protein is CASSLAGGPRNEQFF.

The CDR3, as DNA: TGTGCCAGCAGCCGGGAGTACAGCAATCAGCCCCAGCATTTT. Encoded protein: CASSREYSNQPQHF. V and J are TRBV2 and TRBJ1-5; D unclear. Germline values: CDR1 SNHLY, CDR2 FYNNEI. V lost 6 bases and J lost 1, with 10 bases in between. The CDR3 length is 14 residues.

The rearrangement uses TRBV6-5 and TRBJ1-6; D unresolved. Germline V gene data show CDR1 as MNHEY and CDR2 as SVGAGI. V lost 11 bases, J lost 5 bases, and 13 bases lay in between. This CDR3 spans 13 amino acids. The CDR3 loop reads CAGRGIDNSPLHF. The CDR3 DNA reads TGTGCCGGGCGAGGGATTGATAATTCACCCCTCCACTTT.

The chain uses TRBV12-1 and TRBJ2-6; TRBD1, as called in the table, went unchecked against the DNA. TRBV12-1 is marked as a pseudogene. There are 18 residues in the CDR3. The CDR3 nucleotides read TGTGCCAGCAGCTCCCGAACAGACACGGACTCTGGGGCCAACGTCCTGACTTTC. Translation: CASSSRTDTDSGANVLTF.

This chain links TRBV18 with TRBJ1-1, with TRBD1 matching over 12 bases. Per the germline V gene, CDR1 is KGHSH and CDR2 is LQKENI. The CDR3 extends over 18 amino acids. Losses at the gene ends were 1 base for V and 4 bases for J; bases not matched to a gene: 10. The CDR3 sequence: CASSPQPGQGARGTEAFF. CDR3 DNA: TGTGCCAGCTCACCACAACCGGGACAGGGGGCGCGGGGCACTGAAGCTTTCTTT.

The chain recombines TRBV7-9 with TRBJ2-7, with 11 bases lining up with TRBD1. V was pared by 5 bases and J by 5 bases, with 8 bases of the junction left unmatched. CDR1 is SEHNR, CDR2 FQNEAQ, per germline (reference sequence). CDR3 length: 15 amino acids. The CDR3 region is CASSRLGQGAHEQYF. The CDR3 DNA is TGTGCCAGCAGCCGCCTCGGACAGGGGGCCCACGAGCAGTACTTC.

This CDR3 reads CASSPTGGGIVETQYF. The DNA of the CDR3 is TGTGCCAGCAGCCCGACGGGCGGGGGGATCGTTGAGACCCAGTACTTC. The chain is built from TRBV7-6 and TRBJ2-5, with 8 nucleotides matching TRBD2. This CDR3 has 16 residues. J was trimmed by 5 bases and V by 5 bases; bases with no gene match: 13. Germline loops: CDR1 SGHVS, CDR2 FNYEAQ. Full variable domain (remainder filled in from reference TRBV7-6 and TRBJ2-5): GAGVSQSPRYKVTKRGQDVALRCDPISGHVSLYWYRQALGQGPEFLTYFNYEAQQDKSGLPNDRFSAERPEGSISTLTIQRTEQRDSAMYRCASSPTGGGIVETQYFGPGTRLLVL.

The V call is TRBV27, the J call TRBJ1-5, with D tentatively TRBD1 (5 bases). The CDR3 extends over 15 amino acids. Germline assignment: CDR1 MNHEY and CDR2 SMNVEV (reference sequence). The V end lost 5 bases, the J end lost 3 bases, and 14 bases lay between the germline ends. In DNA form, the CDR3 reads TGTGCCAGCAGTCCCGGTGGGGGGATCAATCAGCCCCAGCATTTT. This translates into CASSPGGGINQPQHF.

The rearrangement uses TRBV2 and TRBJ2-6; D perhaps matches TRBD2 (6 bases). Trimming removed 4 bases from V and 12 bases from J, with 13 bases in between. Germline CDR1 SNHLY, CDR2 FYNNEI. The CDR3 contains 13 residues. The CDR3 sequence: CASSVLSGGVLTF. In nucleotides, the CDR3 is TGTGCCAGCAGTGTGCTATCCGGGGGCGTCCTGACTTTC.

The chain links TRBV27 to TRBJ1-5; D call uncertain. The V end lost 4 bases, the J end lost 0 bases, and 4 bases lay between the germline ends. The CDR3 is made up of 13 amino acids. CDR1 and CDR2 from the germline V gene are MNHEY and SMNVEV (reference sequence). CDR3 in amino acids: CASSSYSNQPQHF. The CDR3 DNA follows: TGTGCCAGCAGTTCCTATAGCAATCAGCCCCAGCATTTT.

The rearrangement links TRBV12-5 to TRBJ1-1; D not certain. The CDR3 loop spans 12 amino acids. Germline values: CDR1 LGHNT, CDR2 FRNRAP. V dropped 9 bases and J dropped 4 bases, with 12 bases sitting between them. The CDR3 region has the DNA TGTGCTAGCCAGCCTGGAGCCACTGAAGCTTTCTTT. This sequence encodes CASQPGATEAFF. The complete variable domain, with remaining parts taken from reference TRBV12-5 and TRBJ1-1, reads DARVTQTPRHKVTEMGQEVTMRCQPILGHNTVFWYRQTMMQGLELLAYFRNRAPLDDSGMPKDRFSAEMPDATLATLKIQPSEPRDSAVYFCASQPGATEAFFGQGTRLTVV.

The chain is built from TRBV5-4 and TRBJ1-4; TRBD1 agrees at 8 bases. Germline lookup yields CDR1 SGHNT and CDR2 YYREEE (reference sequence). V lost 1 base and J lost 4; bases outside the gene matches: 3. The CDR3 extends over 15 amino acids. CDR3 DNA: TGTGCCAGCAGCTTGCAGGGGGCCGGTAATGAAAAACTGTTTTTT. Translating it yields CASSLQGAGNEKLFF.

The CDR3 sequence is CASSRDTGIVGTEAFF. The CDR3 DNA sequence: TGCGCCAGCAGCCGGGACACGGGAATTGTGGGCACTGAAGCTTTCTTT. This sequence joins TRBV5-1 and TRBJ1-1; the D gene is possibly TRBD1 (6 bases). The CDR3 contains 16 residues. Germline V gene sequence: CDR1 SGHRS, CDR2 YFSETQ. V was clipped by 4 bases and J by 4 bases, with 20 bases between them.

This chain connects TRBV11-2 to TRBJ2-1, with D maybe TRBD1 (7 bases). Germline V gives CDR1 SGHAT, CDR2 FQNNGV. V lost 4 bases and J 4 bases, leaving 11 bases between the germline ends. There are 14 residues in the CDR3. CDR3 loop: CASSSGDRYNEQFF. The CDR3 DNA is TGTGCCAGCAGCTCGGGGGACAGATACAATGAGCAGTTCTTC.

This chain joins TRBV5-5 and TRBJ1-6; tentative D call: TRBD1 (5 bases). V lost 4 bases and J 8 bases, leaving 16 bases between the germline ends. The germline gives CDR1 SGHKS, CDR2 YYEKEE (reference sequence). There are 15 residues in the CDR3. The CDR3 bases are TGTGCCAGCAGCCCCCAGGCAGGGAGGGATTCACCCCTCCACTTT. This codes for CASSPQAGRDSPLHF.

The chain joins TRBV5-4 to TRBJ1-4; perhaps TRBD1 as D (6 bases). Germline-derived CDR1 and CDR2 are SGHNT and YYREEE (reference sequence). The length of the CDR3 is 15 residues. Deletions cut 4 bases from V and 3 bases from J, with 13 bases between. The CDR3 DNA is TGTGCCAGCAGCCAAAAGGACAGACCTAATGAAAAACTGTTTTTT. Residues: CASSQKDRPNEKLFF.

This chain joins TRBV5-1 and TRBJ2-2, with 7 bases that match TRBD2. CDR1 is SGHRS and CDR2 is YFSETQ in the germline V gene. This CDR3 spans 14 amino acids. V trimming: 6 bases; J trimming: 4 bases; junction bases outside the gene matches: 6. This CDR3 is CASNTGGFTGELFF. Here the CDR3 DNA reads TGCGCCAGCAATACGGGGGGATTCACCGGGGAGCTGTTTTTT.

The gene calls are TRBV20-1 and TRBJ2-3, with 7 bases identical to TRBD2. The CDR3 has 15 residues. Trimming cost V 3 bases and J 0 bases; bases outside gene matches: 6. Germline-derived CDR1 and CDR2 are DFQATT and SNEGSKA (reference sequence). In nucleotides, the CDR3 is TGCAGTGCTAGTTACCTAGCGGCTAGCACAGATACGCAGTATTTT. Translation gives CSASYLAASTDTQYF.

V gene TRBV2 combines with J gene TRBJ1-5; 9 positions agree with TRBD1. Germline values: CDR1 SNHLY, CDR2 FYNNEI. This CDR3 has 15 residues. The V and J ends lost 6 bases and 7 bases, in that order; junction bases with no gene match: 10. The CDR3 sequence: CASRGIRDRDQPQHF. The CDR3 coding sequence is TGTGCCAGCAGGGGGATCCGGGACAGGGACCAGCCCCAGCATTTT.

The chain joins TRBV6-6 to TRBJ1-6; 10 bases align to TRBD1. The V gene end was trimmed by 5 bases and the J gene end by 10 bases; junction bases not matched to a gene: 5. The germline CDR1 and CDR2 sequences are MNHNY and SVGAGI (reference sequence). The CDR3 covers 14 residues. For the CDR3, the DNA is TGTGCCAGCAGTATGACAGGGGGCCCCTCACCCCTCCACTTT. Translation: CASSMTGGPSPLHF.

The V gene is TRBV9, the J gene TRBJ1-4, with no clear D. Germline V CDR1 and CDR2: SGDLS, YYNGEE. V lost 0 bases to trimming and J lost 2 bases, with 14 bases between them. The CDR3 length is 17 residues. CDR3 nucleotides: TGTGCCAGCAGCGTAGACCCGGACTTGGCGACTAATGAAAAACTGTTTTTT. Amino acids: CASSVDPDLATNEKLFF.

J is TRBJ2-7 and V is TRBV11-3; a weak D match, TRBD1 (5 bases). CDR1 and CDR2 from the germline V gene are SGHNT and YENEEA. Trimming shortened V by 3 bases and J by 3 bases, and 9 bases separated the two germline ends. The CDR3 is made up of 13 amino acids. The CDR3 DNA is TGTGCCAGCAGCTTTCAGGGTAGCTACGAGCAGTACTTC. Translation gives CASSFQGSYEQYF.

In its sample, this clone was seen once. The rearrangement links TRBV2 to TRBJ1-5, with 7 bases aligning to TRBD1. Germline V CDR1 and CDR2: SNHLY, FYNNEI. Trimming took 3 bases from V and 2 from J; bases not matched to a gene: 7. This CDR3 is 16 amino acids long. This CDR3 is CASSEGDSQGNQPQHF. For the CDR3, the DNA is TGTGCCAGCAGTGAGGGGGACAGTCAAGGCAATCAGCCCCAGCATTTT.

The chain uses TRBV20-1 and TRBJ1-1; D is unclear. The CDR3 contains 13 residues. V lost 3 bases and J lost 11, with 19 bases in between. Per the germline V gene, CDR1 is DFQATT and CDR2 is SNEGSKA (reference sequence). The CDR3 region is CSASLRQLGEAFF. The CDR3 DNA reads TGCAGTGCTAGTCTCCGCCAGTTGGGAGAGGCTTTCTTT.

The chain joins TRBV30 to TRBJ1-4; no definite D call. Germline-derived CDR1 and CDR2 are GTSNPN and SVGIG (reference sequence). Trimming pared 0 bases from V and 5 bases from J, leaving 4 bases between. The CDR3 runs 12 residues. CDR3 in amino acids: CAWSVRNEKLFF. DNA for the CDR3: TGTGCCTGGAGTGTACGGAATGAAAAACTGTTTTTT. Using reference TRBV30 and TRBJ1-4 for the parts outside the CDR3, the full variable domain is SQTIHQWPATLVQPVGSPLSLECTVEGTSNPNLYWYRQAAGRGLQLLFYSVGIGQISSEVPQNLSASRPQDRQFILSSKKLLLSDSGFYLCAWSVRNEKLFFGSGTQLSVL.